Below are 9 T cell receptor beta chains sequenced from a single sample in a study of TIL therapy for anti-PD-1-resistant metastatic lung cancer. The libraries were made with immunoSEQ v3. The table came from immunoSEQ multiplex PCR; TCRdb's copy has only in-frame clones and leaves some out. Among roughly 60,000 clones listed, roughly 84% were seen once. Time point denoted: pre-treatment sample, taken before nivolumab and TIL therapy. The specimen comprised blood, sampled at baseline. The receptors stem from a person aged 25 to 80 with non-small cell lung cancer.

The gene calls are TRBV24-1 and TRBJ1-3; no definite D call. Trimming took off 6 bases at V and 5 bases at J, with 7 bases between the two ends. The CDR3 length is 12 residues. The V gene's germline CDR1 is KGHDR and CDR2 SFDVKD. The DNA of the CDR3 is TGTGCCACCAGTCATACAAGAAACACCATATATTTT. This codes for CATSHTRNTIYF.

The chain links TRBV28 to TRBJ1-1, with D uncertain. The V end was cut by 3 bases, the J end by 5 bases, with 13 bases between. This CDR3 comprises 14 residues. The V gene's germline CDR1 is MDHEN and CDR2 SYDVKM. The CDR3 region has the DNA TGTGCCAGCAGTTTCAAAATTTTCGGGACTGAAGCTTTCTTT. This codes for CASSFKIFGTEAFF.

The chain is built from TRBV4-2 and TRBJ2-7, with 8 bases identical to TRBD2. The CDR3 spans 16 residues. V lost 3 bases, J lost 0 bases, and 7 bases stayed unmatched. The germline gives CDR1 LGHNA, CDR2 YNFKEQ. The CDR3 sequence is CASSHFTGGDSYEQYF. DNA of the CDR3: TGTGCCAGCAGCCATTTCACGGGGGGGGACTCCTACGAGCAGTACTTC.

The chain uses TRBV13 and TRBJ2-5; D uncertain. V was clipped by 5 bases and J by 0 bases, with 13 bases between them. The CDR3 has 15 residues. Looked up from germline, CDR1 is PRHDT and CDR2 is FYEKMQ (reference sequence). DNA of the CDR3: TGTGCCAGCAGCGAGGACGGGCCGTACCAAGAGACCCAGTACTTC. This encodes CASSEDGPYQETQYF.

The chain uses TRBV5-4 and TRBJ2-3, with 11 bases that match TRBD2. The germline V gene encodes CDR1 SGHNT and CDR2 YYREEE (reference sequence). Losses at the gene ends were 3 bases for V and 1 base for J; bases not matched to a gene: 4. The CDR3 loop spans 16 amino acids. CDR3 amino acids: CASSSGLAGRTDTQYF. In DNA form, the CDR3 reads TGTGCCAGCAGCTCCGGACTAGCGGGCCGCACAGATACGCAGTATTTT. The full variable domain, its missing parts supplied by reference TRBV5-4 and TRBJ2-3, is ETGVTQSPTHLIKTRGQQVTLRCSSQSGHNTVSWYQQALGQGPQFIFQYYREEENGRGNFPPRFSGLQFPNYSSELNVNALELDDSALYLCASSSGLAGRTDTQYFGPGTRLTVL.

Only one count was recorded for this clone. The V and J genes are TRBV12-1 and TRBJ2-3; TRBD1, as called in the table, went unchecked against the DNA. TRBV12-1 is a known pseudogene. The length of the CDR3 is 15 residues. CDR3 residues: CASSPRDRGLDTQYF. The DNA of the CDR3 is TGTGCCAGCAGCCCCCGGGACAGGGGGTTGGATACGCAGTATTTT.

V usage is TRBV28 and J usage is TRBJ2-5, with TRBD1 as a possible D gene (6 bases). The germline V gene encodes CDR1 MDHEN and CDR2 SYDVKM. The CDR3 is made up of 13 amino acids. Trimming stripped 6 bases from V and 5 bases from J, with 13 bases between. DNA of the CDR3: TGTGCCAGCAGGACCAGGGGTTTCGAGACCCAGTACTTC. This encodes CASRTRGFETQYF. Variable domain in full (rest from reference TRBV28 and TRBJ2-5): DVKVTQSSRYLVKRTGEKVFLECVQDMDHENMFWYRQDPGLGLRLIYFSYDVKMKEKGDIPEGYSVSREKKERFSLILESASTNQTSMYLCASRTRGFETQYFGPGTRLLVL.

The chain recombines TRBV28 with TRBJ2-3; 10 positions match TRBD1. Germline CDR1 is MDHEN and CDR2 is SYDVKM. This CDR3 is built from 16 residues. With V trimmed by 7 bases and J by 0 bases, 7 bases remained unmatched. DNA of the CDR3: TGTGCCAGCATTTCAGGACAGGGGGTAAGCACAGATACGCAGTATTTT. Protein: CASISGQGVSTDTQYF.

The chain is built from TRBV11-2 and TRBJ2-7; 8 bases align to TRBD2. V was clipped by 5 bases and J by 2 bases; unmatched bases: 8. Germline lookup yields CDR1 SGHAT and CDR2 FQNNGV. This CDR3 is 15 amino acids long. The CDR3 spells CASSKTGTRTYEQYF. In DNA form, the CDR3 reads TGTGCCAGCAGCAAAACCGGGACTAGGACCTACGAGCAGTACTTC.